This T cell receptor (beta chain) stems from a study of cytomegalovirus exposure and HLA in healthy donors. This CDR3 contains 13 residues. The V and J ends lost 5 bases and 4 bases, in that order; junction bases with no gene match: 4. From germline, CDR1 is MNHNS and CDR2 SASEGT. In the PCR, 60 Vbeta and 13 Jbeta primers were used. Sequencing was performed with immunoSEQ multiplex PCR; in TCRdb, only in-frame clones are kept and a portion is missing. The repertoire includes roughly 140,000 clones, approximately 80% of them detected once, and 5.1% sits in the top ten. The sequencing input was PBMCs. This sequence originates from a male donor in good health and CMV-seronegative. The chain has TRBV6-1 and TRBJ2-7; 8 positions agree with TRBD1. Here the CDR3 DNA reads TGTGCCAGCAGTAGAGGGACAGGTTACGAGCAGTACTTC. Protein product: CASSRGTGYEQYF.